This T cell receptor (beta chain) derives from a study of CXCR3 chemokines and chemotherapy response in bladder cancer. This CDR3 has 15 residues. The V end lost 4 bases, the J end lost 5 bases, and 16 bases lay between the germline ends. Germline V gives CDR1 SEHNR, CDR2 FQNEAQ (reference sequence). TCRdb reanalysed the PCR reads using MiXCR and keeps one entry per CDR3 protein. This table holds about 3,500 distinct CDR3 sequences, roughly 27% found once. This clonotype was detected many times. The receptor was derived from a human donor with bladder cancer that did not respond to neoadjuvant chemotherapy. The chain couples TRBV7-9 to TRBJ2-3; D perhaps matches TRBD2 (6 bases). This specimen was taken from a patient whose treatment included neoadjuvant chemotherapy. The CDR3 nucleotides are TGTGCCAGCAGCTCGGGACTTACTACTAGAGATACGCAGTATTTT. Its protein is CASSSGLTTRDTQYF.